This TCR beta chain was sequenced for a study of neurological immune-mediated disorders. Study at large: Of the approximately 34 patients with multiple sclerosis, some 30 had relapsing-remitting MS, whereas the remaining 3 had secondary progressive MS.

MiXCR, run by TCRdb on the 5' RACE reads, gives a single entry per CDR3 protein. The sample has approximately 80,000 distinct CDR3 sequences; 5.5% to 6.5% are singletons. The sample's time point: longitudinal time-point 2. This CDR3 comprises 16 residues. CDR1 and CDR2 from the germline V gene are KGHDR and SFDVKD. The ends were cut back, 1 base at V and 1 base at J, with 12 bases in the middle. Overall study results and limits: Phylogenetic grouping placed 18 of 34 multiple sclerosis patients' repertoires in one related-CDR3 cluster, a possible signature. The absence of shared CDR3 amino acid sequences among expanded clones across subjects suggests private repertoires in all groups.

Only a few counts were recorded for this clonotype. Its antigen is unidentified. This receptor was identified in a woman between 55 and 75 years old with multiple sclerosis. Sequenced sample: PBMCs. The chain couples TRBV24-1 to TRBJ1-1; tentatively, D is TRBD1 (5 bases). The CDR3 here is CATSDFPGHKNTEAFF. In DNA form, the CDR3 reads TGTGCCACCAGTGATTTCCCCGGACACAAGAACACTGAAGCTTTCTTT.